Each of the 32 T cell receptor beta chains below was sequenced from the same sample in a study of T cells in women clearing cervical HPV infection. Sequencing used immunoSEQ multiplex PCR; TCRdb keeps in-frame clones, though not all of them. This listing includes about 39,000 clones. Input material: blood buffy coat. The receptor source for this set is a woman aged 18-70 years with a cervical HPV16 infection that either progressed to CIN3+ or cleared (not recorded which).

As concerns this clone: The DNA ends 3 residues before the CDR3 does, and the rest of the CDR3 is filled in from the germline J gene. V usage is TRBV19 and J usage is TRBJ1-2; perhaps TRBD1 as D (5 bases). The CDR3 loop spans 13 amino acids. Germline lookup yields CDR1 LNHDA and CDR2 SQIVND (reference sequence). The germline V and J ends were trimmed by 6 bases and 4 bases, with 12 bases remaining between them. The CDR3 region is CASRLNGAYGYTF. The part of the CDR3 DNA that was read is TGTGCCAGTAGATTAAATGGGGCCTATGGC.

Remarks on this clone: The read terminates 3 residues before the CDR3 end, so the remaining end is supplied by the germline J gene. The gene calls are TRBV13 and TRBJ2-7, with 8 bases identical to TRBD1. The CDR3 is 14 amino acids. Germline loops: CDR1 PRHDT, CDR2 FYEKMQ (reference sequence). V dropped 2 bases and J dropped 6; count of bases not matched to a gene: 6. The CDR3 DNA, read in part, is TGTGCCAGCAGCTTACGCGTGACAGGGGCCGAG. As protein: CASSLRVTGAE. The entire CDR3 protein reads CASSLRVTGAEQYF.

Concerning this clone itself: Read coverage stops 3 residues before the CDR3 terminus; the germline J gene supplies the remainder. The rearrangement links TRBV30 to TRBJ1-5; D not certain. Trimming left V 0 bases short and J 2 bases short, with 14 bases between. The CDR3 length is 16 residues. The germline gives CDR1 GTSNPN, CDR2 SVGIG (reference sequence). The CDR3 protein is CAWSVKGGLGNQPQHF. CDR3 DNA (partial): TGTGCCTGGAGTGTAAAGGGTGGTTTGGGCAATCAGCCC.

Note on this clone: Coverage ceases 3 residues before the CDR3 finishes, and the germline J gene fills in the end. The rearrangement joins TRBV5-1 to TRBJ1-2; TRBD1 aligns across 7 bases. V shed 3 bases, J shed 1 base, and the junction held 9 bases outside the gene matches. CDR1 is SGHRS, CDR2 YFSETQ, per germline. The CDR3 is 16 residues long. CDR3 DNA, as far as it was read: TGCGCCAGCAGCTCACAGGGAGGGGGCTATAACTATGGC. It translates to CASSSQGGGYNYG. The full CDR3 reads CASSSQGGGYNYGYTF.

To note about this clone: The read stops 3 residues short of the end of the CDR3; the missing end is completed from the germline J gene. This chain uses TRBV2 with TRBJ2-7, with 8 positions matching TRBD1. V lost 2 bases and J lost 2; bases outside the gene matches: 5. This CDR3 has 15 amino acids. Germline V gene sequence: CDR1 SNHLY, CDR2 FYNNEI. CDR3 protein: CASSEYGTGAYEQYF. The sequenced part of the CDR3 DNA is TGTGCCAGCAGTGAATATGGGACAGGAGCCTACGAG.

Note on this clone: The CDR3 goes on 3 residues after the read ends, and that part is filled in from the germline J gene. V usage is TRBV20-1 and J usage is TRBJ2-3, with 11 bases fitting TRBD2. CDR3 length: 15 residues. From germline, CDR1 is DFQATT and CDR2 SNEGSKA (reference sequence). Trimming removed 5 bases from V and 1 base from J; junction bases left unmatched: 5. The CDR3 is CSAPRLAGRTDTQYF. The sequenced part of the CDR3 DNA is TGCAGTGCTCCACGACTAGCGGGGCGCACAGATACG.

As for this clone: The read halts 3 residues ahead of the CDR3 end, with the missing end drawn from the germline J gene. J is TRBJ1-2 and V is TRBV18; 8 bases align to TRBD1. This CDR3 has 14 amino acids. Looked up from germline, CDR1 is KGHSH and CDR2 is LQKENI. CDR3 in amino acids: CASSPRTGSGDYTF. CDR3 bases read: TGTGCCAGCTCACCAAGGACAGGGTCCGGGGAC.

CDR3 bases read: TGCAGCGTTGGTCCCTACTCCAACACTGAA. Translation gives CSVGPYSNTE. The full CDR3 protein reads CSVGPYSNTEAFF. This chain joins TRBV29-1 and TRBJ1-1; D is unresolved. Read sequence stops 3 residues before the CDR3 end, and the germline J gene provides the missing end. Trimming removed 4 bases from V and 2 bases from J, with 11 bases in between. There are 13 residues in the CDR3. CDR1 is SQVTM, CDR2 ANQGSEA, per germline.

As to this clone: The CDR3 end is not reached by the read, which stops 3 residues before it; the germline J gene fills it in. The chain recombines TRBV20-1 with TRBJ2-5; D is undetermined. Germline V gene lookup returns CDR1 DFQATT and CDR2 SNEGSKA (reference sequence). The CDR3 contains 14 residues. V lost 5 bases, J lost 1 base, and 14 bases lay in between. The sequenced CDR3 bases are TGCAGTGCTTGTATCAGGCCCTCCCAAGAGACC. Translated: CSACIRPSQET. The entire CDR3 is CSACIRPSQETQYF.

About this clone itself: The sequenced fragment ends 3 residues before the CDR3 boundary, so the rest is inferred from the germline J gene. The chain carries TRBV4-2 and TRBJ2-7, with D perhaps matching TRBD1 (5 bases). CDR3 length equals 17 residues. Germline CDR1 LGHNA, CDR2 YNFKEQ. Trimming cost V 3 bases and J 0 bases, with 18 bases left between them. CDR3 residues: CASSQGKGNRASYEQYF. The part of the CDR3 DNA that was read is TGTGCCAGCAGCCAGGGGAAGGGGAACCGTGCCTCCTACGAG.

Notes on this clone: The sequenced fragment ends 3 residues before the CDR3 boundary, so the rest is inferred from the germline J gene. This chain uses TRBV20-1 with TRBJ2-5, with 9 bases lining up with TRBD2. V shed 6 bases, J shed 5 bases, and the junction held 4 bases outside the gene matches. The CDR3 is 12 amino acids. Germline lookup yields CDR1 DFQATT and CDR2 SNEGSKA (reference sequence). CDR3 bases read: TGCAGTGCCGCGGGGGGGCAGGAGACC. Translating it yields CSAAGGQET. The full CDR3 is CSAAGGQETQYF.

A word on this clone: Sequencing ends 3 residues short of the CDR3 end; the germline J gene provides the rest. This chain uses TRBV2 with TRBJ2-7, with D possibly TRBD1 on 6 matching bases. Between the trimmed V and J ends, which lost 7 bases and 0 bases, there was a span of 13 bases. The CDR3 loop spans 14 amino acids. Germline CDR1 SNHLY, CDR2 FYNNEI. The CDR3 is CASTADRSSYEQYF. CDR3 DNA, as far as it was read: TGTGCCAGCACCGCGGACAGAAGCTCCTACGAG.

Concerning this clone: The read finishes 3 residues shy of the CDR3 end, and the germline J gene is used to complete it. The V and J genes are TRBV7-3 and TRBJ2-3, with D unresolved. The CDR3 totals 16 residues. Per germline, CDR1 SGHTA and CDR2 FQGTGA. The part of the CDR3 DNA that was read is TGTGCCAGCAGCTTAGGGCAGTTCGTGGTACAAGAGACG. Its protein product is CASSLGQFVVQET. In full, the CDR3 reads CASSLGQFVVQETQYF.

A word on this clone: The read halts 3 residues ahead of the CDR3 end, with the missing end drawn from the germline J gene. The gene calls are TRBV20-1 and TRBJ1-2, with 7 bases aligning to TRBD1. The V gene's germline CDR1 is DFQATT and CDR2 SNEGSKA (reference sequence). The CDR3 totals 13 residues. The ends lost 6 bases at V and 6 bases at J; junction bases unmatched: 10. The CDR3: CSASDRVINGYTF. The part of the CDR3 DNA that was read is TGCAGTGCCTCAGACAGGGTAATAAATGGC.

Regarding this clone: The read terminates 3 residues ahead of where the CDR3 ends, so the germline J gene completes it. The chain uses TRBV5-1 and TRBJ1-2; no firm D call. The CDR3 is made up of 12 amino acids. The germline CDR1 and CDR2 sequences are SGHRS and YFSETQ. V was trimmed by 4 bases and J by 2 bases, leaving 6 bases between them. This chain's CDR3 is CASSGQNYGYTF. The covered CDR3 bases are TGCGCCAGCAGCGGGCAGAACTATGGC.

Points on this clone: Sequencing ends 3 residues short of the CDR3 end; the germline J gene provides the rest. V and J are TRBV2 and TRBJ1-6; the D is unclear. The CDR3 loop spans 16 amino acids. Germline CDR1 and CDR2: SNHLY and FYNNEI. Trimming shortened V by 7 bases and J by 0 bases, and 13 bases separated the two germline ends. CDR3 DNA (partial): TGTGCCAGCATAATCGATCCCAGCTCCTATAATTCACCC. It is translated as CASIIDPSSYNSP. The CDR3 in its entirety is CASIIDPSSYNSPLHF.

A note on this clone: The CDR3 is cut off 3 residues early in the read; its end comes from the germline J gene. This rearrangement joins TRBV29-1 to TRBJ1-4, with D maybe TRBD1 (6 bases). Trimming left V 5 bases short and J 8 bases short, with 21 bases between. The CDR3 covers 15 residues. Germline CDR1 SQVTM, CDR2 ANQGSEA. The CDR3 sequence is CSVLQSKQGGEKLFF. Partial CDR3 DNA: TGCAGCGTTCTCCAATCCAAACAGGGCGGGGAAAAA.

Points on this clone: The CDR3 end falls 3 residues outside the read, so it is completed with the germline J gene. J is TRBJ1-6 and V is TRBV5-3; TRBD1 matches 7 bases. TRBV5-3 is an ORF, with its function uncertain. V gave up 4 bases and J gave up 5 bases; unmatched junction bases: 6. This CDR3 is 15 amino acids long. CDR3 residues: CARSMGQCNNSPLHF. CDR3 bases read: TGTGCCAGAAGCATGGGACAGTGCAATAATTCACCC.

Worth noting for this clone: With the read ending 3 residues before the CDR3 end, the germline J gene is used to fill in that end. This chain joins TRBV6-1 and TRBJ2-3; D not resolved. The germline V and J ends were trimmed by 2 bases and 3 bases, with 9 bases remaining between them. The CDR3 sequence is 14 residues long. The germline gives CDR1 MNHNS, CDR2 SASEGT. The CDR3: CASSERQNTDTQYF. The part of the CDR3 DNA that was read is TGTGCCAGCAGTGAAAGGCAGAATACAGATACG.

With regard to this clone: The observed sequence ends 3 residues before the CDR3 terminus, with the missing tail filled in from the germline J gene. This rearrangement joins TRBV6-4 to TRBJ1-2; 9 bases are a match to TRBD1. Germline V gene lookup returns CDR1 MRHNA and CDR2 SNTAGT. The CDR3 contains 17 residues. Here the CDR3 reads CASSDPGQGLRIMRYTF. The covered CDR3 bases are TGTGCCAGCAGTGACCCGGGACAGGGTTTGAGGATTATGCGC.

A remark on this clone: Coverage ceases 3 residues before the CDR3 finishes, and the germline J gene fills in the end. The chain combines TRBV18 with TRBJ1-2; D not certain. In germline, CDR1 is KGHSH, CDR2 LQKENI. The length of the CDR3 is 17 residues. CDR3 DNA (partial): TGTGCCAGCTCTCCCGGACTACGGACTAGCGGAACCTACGAC. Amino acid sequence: CASSPGLRTSGTYD. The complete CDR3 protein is CASSPGLRTSGTYDYTF.

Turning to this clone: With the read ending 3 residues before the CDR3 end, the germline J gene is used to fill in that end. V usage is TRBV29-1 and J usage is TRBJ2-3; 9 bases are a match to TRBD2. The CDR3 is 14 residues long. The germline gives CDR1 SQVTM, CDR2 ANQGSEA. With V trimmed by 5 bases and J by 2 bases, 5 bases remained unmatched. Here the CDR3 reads CSVSGTSSTDTQYF. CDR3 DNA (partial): TGCAGCGTTTCCGGGACTAGCTCCACAGATACG.

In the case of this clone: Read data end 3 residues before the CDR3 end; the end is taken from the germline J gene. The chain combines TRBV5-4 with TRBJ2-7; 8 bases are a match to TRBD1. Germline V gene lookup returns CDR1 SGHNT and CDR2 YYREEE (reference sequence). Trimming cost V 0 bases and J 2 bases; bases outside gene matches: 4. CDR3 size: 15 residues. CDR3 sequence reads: CASSLARTGPYEQYF. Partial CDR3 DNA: TGTGCCAGCAGCTTGGCCCGGACAGGGCCCTACGAG.

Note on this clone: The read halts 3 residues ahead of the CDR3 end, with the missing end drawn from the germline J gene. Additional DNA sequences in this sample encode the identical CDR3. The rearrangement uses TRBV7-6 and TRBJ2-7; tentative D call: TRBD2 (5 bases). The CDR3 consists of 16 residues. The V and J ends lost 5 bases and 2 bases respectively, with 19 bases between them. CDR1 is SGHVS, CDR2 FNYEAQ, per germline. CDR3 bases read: TGTGCCAGCAGCCCAGAGGGCCAGACGGCGACCTACGAG. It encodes CASSPEGQTATYE. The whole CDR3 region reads CASSPEGQTATYEQYF.

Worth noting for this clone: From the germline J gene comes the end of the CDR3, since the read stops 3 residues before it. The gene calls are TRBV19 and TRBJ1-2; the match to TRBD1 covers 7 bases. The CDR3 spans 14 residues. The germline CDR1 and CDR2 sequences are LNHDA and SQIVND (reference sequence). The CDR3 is CASTTGTAQPGYTF. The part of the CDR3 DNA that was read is TGTGCCAGTACCACTGGGACAGCACAACCGGGC.

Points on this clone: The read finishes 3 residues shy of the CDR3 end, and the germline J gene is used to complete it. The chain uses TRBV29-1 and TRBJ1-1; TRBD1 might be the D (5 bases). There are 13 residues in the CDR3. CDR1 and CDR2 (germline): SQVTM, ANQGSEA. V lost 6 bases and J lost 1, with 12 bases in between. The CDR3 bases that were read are TGCAGCGTCACTCAGGGCGGGAACACTGAA. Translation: CSVTQGGNTE. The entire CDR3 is CSVTQGGNTEAFF. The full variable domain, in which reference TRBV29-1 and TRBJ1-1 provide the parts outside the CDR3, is SAVISQKPSRDICQRGTSLTIQCQVDSQVTMMFWYRQQPGQSLTLIATANQGSEATYESGFVIDKFPISRPNLTFSTLTVSNMSPEDSSIYLCSVTQGGNTEAFFGQGTRLTVV.

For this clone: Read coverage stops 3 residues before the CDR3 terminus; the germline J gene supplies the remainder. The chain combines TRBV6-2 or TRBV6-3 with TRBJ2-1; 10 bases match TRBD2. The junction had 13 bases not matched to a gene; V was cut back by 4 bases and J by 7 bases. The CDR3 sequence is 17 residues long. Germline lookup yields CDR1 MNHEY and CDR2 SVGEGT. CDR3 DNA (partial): TGTGCCAGCAGTTTCCCACCAAGCGGGAGGGCCGGAAATGAG. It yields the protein CASSFPPSGRAGNE. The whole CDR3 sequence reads CASSFPPSGRAGNEQFF.

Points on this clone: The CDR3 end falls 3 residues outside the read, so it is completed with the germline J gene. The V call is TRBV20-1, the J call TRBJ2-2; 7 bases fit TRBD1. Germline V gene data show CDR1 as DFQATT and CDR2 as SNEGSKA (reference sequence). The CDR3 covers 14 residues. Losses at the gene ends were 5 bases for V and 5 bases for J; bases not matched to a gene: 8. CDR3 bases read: TGCAGTGCTGTGGGACAGATAATGACCGGGGAG. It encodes CSAVGQIMTGE. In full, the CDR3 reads CSAVGQIMTGELFF.

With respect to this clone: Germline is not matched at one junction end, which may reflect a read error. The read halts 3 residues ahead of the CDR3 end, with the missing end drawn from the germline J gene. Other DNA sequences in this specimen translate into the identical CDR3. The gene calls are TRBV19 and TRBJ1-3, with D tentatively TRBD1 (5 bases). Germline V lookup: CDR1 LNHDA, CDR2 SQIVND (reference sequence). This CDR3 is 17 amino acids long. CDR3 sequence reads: CASGYRRTQSSGNTIYF. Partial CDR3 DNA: TGTGCCAGCGGATACAGACGGACACAGAGCTCTGGAAACACA.

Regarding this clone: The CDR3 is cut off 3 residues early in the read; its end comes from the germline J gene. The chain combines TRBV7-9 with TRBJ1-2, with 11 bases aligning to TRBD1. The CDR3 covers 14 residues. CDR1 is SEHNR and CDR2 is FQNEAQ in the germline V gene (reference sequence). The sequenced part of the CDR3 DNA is TGTGCCAGCAGCTCTGGACAGGGGGCTGAAGAC. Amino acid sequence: CASSSGQGAED. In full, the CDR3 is CASSSGQGAEDYTF.

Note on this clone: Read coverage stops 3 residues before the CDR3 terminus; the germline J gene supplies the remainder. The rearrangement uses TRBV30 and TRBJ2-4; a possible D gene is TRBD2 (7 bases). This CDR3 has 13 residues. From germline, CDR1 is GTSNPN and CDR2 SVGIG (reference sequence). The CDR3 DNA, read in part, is TGTGCCTGCAACCTTGGGGGGGCAAGGGGT. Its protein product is CACNLGGARG. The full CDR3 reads CACNLGGARGQYF.

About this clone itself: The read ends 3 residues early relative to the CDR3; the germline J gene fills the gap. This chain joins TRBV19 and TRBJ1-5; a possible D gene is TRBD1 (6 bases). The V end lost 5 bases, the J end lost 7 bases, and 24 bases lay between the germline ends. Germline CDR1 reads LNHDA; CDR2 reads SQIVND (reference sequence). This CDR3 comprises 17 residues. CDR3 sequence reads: CASSPLKQGTTIQPQHF. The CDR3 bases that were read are TGTGCCAGTAGTCCCTTAAAACAGGGAACGACCATCCAGCCC.